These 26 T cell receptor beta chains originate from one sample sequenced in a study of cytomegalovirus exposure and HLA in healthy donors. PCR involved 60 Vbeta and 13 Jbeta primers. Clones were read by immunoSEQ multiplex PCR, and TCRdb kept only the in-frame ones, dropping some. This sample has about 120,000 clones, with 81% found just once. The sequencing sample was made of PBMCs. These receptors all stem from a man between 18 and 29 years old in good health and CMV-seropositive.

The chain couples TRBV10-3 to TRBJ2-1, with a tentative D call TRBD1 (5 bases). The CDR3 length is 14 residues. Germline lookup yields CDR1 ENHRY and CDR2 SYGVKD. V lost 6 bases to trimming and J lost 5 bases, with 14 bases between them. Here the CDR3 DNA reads TGTGCCATCAGAGCTACAGGAGATAACAATGAGCAGTTCTTC. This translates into CAIRATGDNNEQFF.

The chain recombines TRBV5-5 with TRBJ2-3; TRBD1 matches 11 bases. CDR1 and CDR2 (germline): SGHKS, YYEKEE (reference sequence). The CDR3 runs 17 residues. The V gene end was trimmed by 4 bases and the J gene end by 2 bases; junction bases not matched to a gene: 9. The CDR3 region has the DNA TGTGCCAGCAGCGCTCCGGGACAGGGGGTTTTCACAGATACGCAGTATTTT. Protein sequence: CASSAPGQGVFTDTQYF.

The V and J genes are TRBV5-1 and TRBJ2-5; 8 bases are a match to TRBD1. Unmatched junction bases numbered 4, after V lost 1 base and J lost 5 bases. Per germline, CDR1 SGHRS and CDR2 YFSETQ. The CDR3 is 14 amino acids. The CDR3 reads CASSLTGGIETQYF. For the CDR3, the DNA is TGCGCCAGCAGCTTGACAGGGGGAATCGAGACCCAGTACTTC. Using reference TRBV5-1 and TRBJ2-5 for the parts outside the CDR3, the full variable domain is KAGVTQTPRYLIKTRGQQVTLSCSPISGHRSVSWYQQTPGQGLQFLFEYFSETQRNKGNFPGRFSGRQFSNSRSEMNVSTLELGDSALYLCASSLTGGIETQYFGPGTRLLVL.

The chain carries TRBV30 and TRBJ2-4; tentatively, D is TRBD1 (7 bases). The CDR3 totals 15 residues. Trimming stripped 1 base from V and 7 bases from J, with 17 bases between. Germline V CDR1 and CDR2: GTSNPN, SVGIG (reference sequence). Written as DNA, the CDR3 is TGTGCCTGGAGTGGTACCGAAGCAGGGGGGAACATTCAGTACTTC. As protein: CAWSGTEAGGNIQYF.

The CDR3 here is CASSDGTSGTDTQYF. The CDR3 region has the DNA TGTGCCAGCAGCGACGGGACTAGCGGCACAGATACGCAGTATTTT. The chain couples TRBV11-3 to TRBJ2-3; 10 bases align to TRBD2. Per germline, CDR1 SGHNT and CDR2 YENEEA. J was trimmed by 1 base and V by 5 bases; bases with no gene match: 3. CDR3 length: 15 residues.

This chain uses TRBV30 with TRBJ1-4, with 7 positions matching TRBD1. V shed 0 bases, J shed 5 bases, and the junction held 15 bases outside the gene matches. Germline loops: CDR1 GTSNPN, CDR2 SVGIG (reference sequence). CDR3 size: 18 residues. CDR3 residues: CAWSVLTVGGTENEKLFF. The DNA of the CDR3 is TGTGCCTGGAGTGTACTTACTGTCGGCGGGACAGAAAATGAAAAACTGTTTTTT. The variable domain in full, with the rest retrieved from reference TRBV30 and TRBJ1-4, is SQTIHQWPATLVQPVGSPLSLECTVEGTSNPNLYWYRQAAGRGLQLLFYSVGIGQISSEVPQNLSASRPQDRQFILSSKKLLLSDSGFYLCAWSVLTVGGTENEKLFFGSGTQLSVL.

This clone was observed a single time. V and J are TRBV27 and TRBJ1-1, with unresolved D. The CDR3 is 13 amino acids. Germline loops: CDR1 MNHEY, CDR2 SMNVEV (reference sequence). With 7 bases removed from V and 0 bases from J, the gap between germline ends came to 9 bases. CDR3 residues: CASMRNMNTEAFF. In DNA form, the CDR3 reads TGTGCCAGCATGAGGAACATGAACACTGAAGCTTTCTTT.

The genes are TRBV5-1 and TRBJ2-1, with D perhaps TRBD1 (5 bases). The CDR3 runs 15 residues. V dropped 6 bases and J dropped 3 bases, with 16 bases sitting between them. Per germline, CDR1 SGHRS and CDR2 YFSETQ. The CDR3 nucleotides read TGCGCCAGCACCCCAGGCGTGGGGCTCTACAATGAGCAGTTCTTC. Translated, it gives CASTPGVGLYNEQFF.

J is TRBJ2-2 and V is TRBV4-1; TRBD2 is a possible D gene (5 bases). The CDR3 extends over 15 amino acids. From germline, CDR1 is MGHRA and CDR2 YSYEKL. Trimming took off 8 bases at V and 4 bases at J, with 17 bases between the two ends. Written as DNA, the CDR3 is TGCGCCAGCCGCCTGGAGGTGGGGATCACCGGGGAGCTGTTTTTT. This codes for CASRLEVGITGELFF.

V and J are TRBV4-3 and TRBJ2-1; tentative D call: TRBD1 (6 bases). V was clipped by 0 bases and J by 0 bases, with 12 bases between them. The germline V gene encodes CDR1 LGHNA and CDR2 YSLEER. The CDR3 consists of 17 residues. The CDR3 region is CASSQDSGAGSYNEQFF. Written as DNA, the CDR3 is TGCGCCAGCAGCCAAGATTCAGGGGCGGGCTCCTACAATGAGCAGTTCTTC.

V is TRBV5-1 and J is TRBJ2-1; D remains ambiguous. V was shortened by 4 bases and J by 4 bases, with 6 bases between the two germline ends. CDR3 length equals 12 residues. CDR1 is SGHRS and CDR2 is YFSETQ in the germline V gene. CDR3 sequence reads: CASSVEYNEQFF. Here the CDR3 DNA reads TGCGCCAGCAGCGTAGAATACAATGAGCAGTTCTTC.

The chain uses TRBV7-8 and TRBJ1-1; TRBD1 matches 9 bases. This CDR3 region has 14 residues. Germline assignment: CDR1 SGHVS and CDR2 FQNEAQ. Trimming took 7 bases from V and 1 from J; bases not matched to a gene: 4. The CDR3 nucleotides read TGTGCCAGCATCTTGGACAGGGGGAACACTGAAGCTTTCTTT. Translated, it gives CASILDRGNTEAFF.

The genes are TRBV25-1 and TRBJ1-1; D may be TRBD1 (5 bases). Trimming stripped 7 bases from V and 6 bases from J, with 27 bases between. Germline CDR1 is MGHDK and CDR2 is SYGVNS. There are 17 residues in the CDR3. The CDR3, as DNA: TGTGCCAGCACCCACCTCACACCCGATCAGGGAGGGTCTGAAGCTTTCTTT. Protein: CASTHLTPDQGGSEAFF.

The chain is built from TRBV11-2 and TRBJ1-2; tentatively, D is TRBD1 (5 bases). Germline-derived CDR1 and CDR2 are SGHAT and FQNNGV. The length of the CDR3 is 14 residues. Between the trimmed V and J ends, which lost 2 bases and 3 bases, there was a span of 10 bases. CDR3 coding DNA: TGTGCCAGCAGCTTATACACAGGATACTATGGCTACACCTTC. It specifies CASSLYTGYYGYTF. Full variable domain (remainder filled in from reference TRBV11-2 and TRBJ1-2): EAGVAQSPRYKIIEKRQSVAFWCNPISGHATLYWYQQILGQGPKLLIQFQNNGVVDDSQLPKDRFSAERLKGVDSTLKIQPAKLEDSAVYLCASSLYTGYYGYTFGSGTRLTVV.

CDR3 residues: CASSSPSWGEAFF. DNA for the CDR3: TGTGCCAGCAGCTCCCCTTCCTGGGGCGAAGCTTTCTTT. This chain joins TRBV7-2 and TRBJ1-1; possible D gene TRBD1, 5 bases. The V and J ends lost 4 bases and 8 bases respectively, with 14 bases between them. This CDR3 is 13 amino acids long. Germline values: CDR1 SGHTA, CDR2 FQGNSA.

This chain's CDR3 is CASSRMGTARGYTF. The CDR3 coding sequence is TGTGCCAGTAGTCGCATGGGGACAGCACGGGGCTACACCTTC. The rearrangement uses TRBV19 and TRBJ1-2; the match to TRBD1 covers 7 bases. This CDR3 is 14 amino acids long. CDR1 is LNHDA, CDR2 SQIVND, per germline (reference sequence). V lost 5 bases to trimming and J lost 8 bases; unmatched junction nucleotides: 11.

The CDR3: CASSQDGRAGGLATISYNEQFF. The CDR3 nucleotides are TGCGCCAGCAGCCAAGATGGAAGAGCGGGGGGACTAGCGACCATCTCCTACAATGAGCAGTTCTTC. The chain links TRBV4-3 to TRBJ2-1, with 10 bases identical to TRBD2. CDR1 LGHNA and CDR2 YSLEER come from the germline V gene. The length of the CDR3 is 22 residues. Trimming cost V 0 bases and J 0 bases; bases outside gene matches: 17.

CDR3 region: CASSLADSYEQYF. CDR3 nucleotides: TGTGCCAGCAGTTTGGCCGACTCCTACGAGCAGTACTTC. V usage is TRBV27 and J usage is TRBJ2-7; D call uncertain. The CDR3 loop spans 13 amino acids. V gave up 3 bases and J gave up 0 bases, with 6 bases separating them. Per the germline V gene, CDR1 is MNHEY and CDR2 is SMNVEV (reference sequence).

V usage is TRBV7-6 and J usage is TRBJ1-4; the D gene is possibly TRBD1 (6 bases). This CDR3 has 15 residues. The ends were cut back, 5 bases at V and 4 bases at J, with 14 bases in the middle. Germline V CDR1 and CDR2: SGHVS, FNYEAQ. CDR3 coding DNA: TGTGCCAGCAGCGAGACAGGCCACGGTAATGAAAAACTGTTTTTT. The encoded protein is CASSETGHGNEKLFF. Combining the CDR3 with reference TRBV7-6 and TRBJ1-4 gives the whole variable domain GAGVSQSPRYKVTKRGQDVALRCDPISGHVSLYWYRQALGQGPEFLTYFNYEAQQDKSGLPNDRFSAERPEGSISTLTIQRTEQRDSAMYRCASSETGHGNEKLFFGSGTQLSVL.

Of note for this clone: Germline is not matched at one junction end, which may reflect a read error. CDR3 amino acids: CSSSLGSGNRYQETQYF. In DNA form, the CDR3 reads TGTTCCAGCAGCTTGGGATCAGGGAATAGGTACCAAGAGACCCAGTACTTC. The V and J genes are TRBV7-9 and TRBJ2-5, with D possibly matching TRBD1 (5 bases). CDR1 is SEHNR and CDR2 is FQNEAQ in the germline V gene (reference sequence). The CDR3 covers 17 residues.

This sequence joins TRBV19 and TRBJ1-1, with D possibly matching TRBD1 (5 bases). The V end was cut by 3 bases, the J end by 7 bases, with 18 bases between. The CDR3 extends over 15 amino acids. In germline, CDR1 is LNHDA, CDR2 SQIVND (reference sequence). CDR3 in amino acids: CASSIHSDRQIEAFF. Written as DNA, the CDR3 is TGTGCCAGTAGTATCCACTCCGACAGACAAATTGAAGCTTTCTTT.

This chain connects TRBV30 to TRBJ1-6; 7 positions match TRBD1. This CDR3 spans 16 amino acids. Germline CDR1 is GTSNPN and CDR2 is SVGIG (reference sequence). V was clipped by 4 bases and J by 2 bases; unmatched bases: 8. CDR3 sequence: CAWTDSTGTYNSPLHF. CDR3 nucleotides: TGTGCCTGGACCGATTCGACAGGGACCTATAATTCACCCCTCCACTTT. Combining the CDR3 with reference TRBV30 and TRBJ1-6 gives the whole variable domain SQTIHQWPATLVQPVGSPLSLECTVEGTSNPNLYWYRQAAGRGLQLLFYSVGIGQISSEVPQNLSASRPQDRQFILSSKKLLLSDSGFYLCAWTDSTGTYNSPLHFGNGTRLTVT.

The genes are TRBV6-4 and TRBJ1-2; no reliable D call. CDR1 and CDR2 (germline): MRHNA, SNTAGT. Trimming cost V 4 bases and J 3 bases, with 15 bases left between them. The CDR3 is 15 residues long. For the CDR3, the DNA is TGTGCCAGCAGTGCAACAGAGAGATCAGACTATGGCTACACCTTC. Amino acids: CASSATERSDYGYTF.

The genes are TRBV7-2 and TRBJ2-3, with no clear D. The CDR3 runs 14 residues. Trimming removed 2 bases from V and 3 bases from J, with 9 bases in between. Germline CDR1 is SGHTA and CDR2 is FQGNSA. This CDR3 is CASSLTSRTDTQYF. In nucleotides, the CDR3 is TGTGCCAGCAGCTTAACTTCCCGTACAGATACGCAGTATTTT. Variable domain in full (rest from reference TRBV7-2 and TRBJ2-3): GAGVSQSPSNKVTEKGKDVELRCDPISGHTALYWYRQSLGQGLEFLIYFQGNSAPDKSGLPSDRFSAERTGGSVSTLTIQRTQQEDSAVYLCASSLTSRTDTQYFGPGTRLTVL.

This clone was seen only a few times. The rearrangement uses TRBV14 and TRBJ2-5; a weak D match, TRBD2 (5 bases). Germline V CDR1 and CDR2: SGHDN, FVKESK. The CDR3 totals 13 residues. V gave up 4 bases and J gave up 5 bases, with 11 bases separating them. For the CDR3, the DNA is TGTGCCAGCAGCCCTGGAGGTCGGGAGACCCAGTACTTC. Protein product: CASSPGGRETQYF.

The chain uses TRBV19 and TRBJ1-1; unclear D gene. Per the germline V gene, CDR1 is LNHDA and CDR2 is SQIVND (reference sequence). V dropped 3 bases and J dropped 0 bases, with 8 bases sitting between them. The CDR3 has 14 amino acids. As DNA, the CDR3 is TGTGCCAGTAGTATTGACATCTTGAACACTGAAGCTTTCTTT. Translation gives CASSIDILNTEAFF.